These 20 T cell receptor beta chains came from one sample sequenced in a study of cytomegalovirus exposure and HLA in healthy donors (dated by TCRdb to the late 2010s). Library creation used the immunoSEQ multiplex PCR assay. For the multiplex PCR, a mixture combining 60 forward primers for TCR Vbeta segments and 13 reverse primers for TCR Jbeta segments was used. TCRdb re-hosts the immuneACCESS table, in-frame sequences only. Its copies lack some clones; in the studies checked, an unresolved V gene accounts for under half of them, and the cause for the rest is not known. The sample table contains around 150,000 clones; only one count was recorded for around 81% of them. The ten most abundant clones make up around 1% of the sample. The sample consisted of PBMCs. The receptors derive from a woman aged 35 to 49 in good health and CMV-seronegative.

The genes are TRBV2 and TRBJ1-1; 11 nucleotides match TRBD1. J was trimmed by 4 bases and V by 6 bases; bases with no gene match: 7. The CDR3 is 15 amino acids. The germline V gene encodes CDR1 SNHLY and CDR2 FYNNEI. CDR3 in DNA: TGTGCCAGCAGGCTCTGGGACAGGGGGAGCACTGAAGCTTTCTTT. It codes for CASRLWDRGSTEAFF.

The rearrangement joins TRBV7-9 to TRBJ1-2; D ambiguous. The ends were cut back, 0 bases at V and 8 bases at J, with 4 bases in the middle. The CDR3 has 11 amino acids. Germline V gene lookup returns CDR1 SEHNR and CDR2 FQNEAQ (reference sequence). Written as DNA, the CDR3 is TGTGCCAGCAGCTTAGCGGAGGGCTACACCTTC. Translating it yields CASSLAEGYTF. The variable domain in full, completed from reference TRBV7-9 and TRBJ1-2, reads DTGVSQNPRHKITKRGQNVTFRCDPISEHNRLYWYRQTLGQGPEFLTYFQNEAQLEKSRLLSDRFSAERPKGSFSTLEIQRTEQGDSAMYLCASSLAEGYTFGSGTRLTVV.

This chain connects TRBV15 to TRBJ2-7; unclear D gene. The V end lost 6 bases, the J end lost 0 bases, and 12 bases lay between the germline ends. Germline values: CDR1 LNHNV, CDR2 YYDKDF (reference sequence). The CDR3 totals 14 residues. The CDR3 DNA sequence: TGTGCCACCAGTTTCGGCGGTTCCTCCTACGAGCAGTACTTC. It codes for CATSFGGSSYEQYF.

The gene calls are TRBV27 and TRBJ2-1; 10 bases match TRBD2. The CDR3 is 19 amino acids. J lost 0 bases, V lost 7 bases, and 15 bases had no gene match. Germline assignment: CDR1 MNHEY and CDR2 SMNVEV (reference sequence). The CDR3 DNA follows: TGTGCCAGCAAACGTCGGGTAACTAGCGGGGTAAGCTCCTACAATGAGCAGTTCTTC. Protein sequence: CASKRRVTSGVSSYNEQFF.

This chain joins TRBV5-4 and TRBJ2-7; tentatively, D is TRBD2 (5 bases). The CDR3 is 14 amino acids. CDR1 is SGHNT, CDR2 YYREEE, per germline (reference sequence). Trimming took off 2 bases at V and 1 base at J, with 10 bases between the two ends. CDR3 nucleotide sequence: TGTGCCAGCAGCTTCGGGGAAAGGTCCTACGAGCAGTACTTC. Its translation is CASSFGERSYEQYF. Using reference TRBV5-4 and TRBJ2-7 for the parts outside the CDR3, the full variable domain is ETGVTQSPTHLIKTRGQQVTLRCSSQSGHNTVSWYQQALGQGPQFIFQYYREEENGRGNFPPRFSGLQFPNYSSELNVNALELDDSALYLCASSFGERSYEQYFGPGTRLTVT.

The chain uses TRBV5-6 and TRBJ2-1, with a possible D match to TRBD2 (6 bases). From germline, CDR1 is SGHDT and CDR2 YYEEEE. The CDR3 contains 17 residues. The V gene lost 3 bases and the J gene lost 2 bases, with 18 bases spanning the gap. The CDR3 spells CASSSGGGSWAYNEQFF. CDR3 bases: TGTGCCAGCAGCTCTGGGGGAGGAAGCTGGGCCTACAATGAGCAGTTCTTC.

This clone was recorded once. The genes are TRBV5-1 and TRBJ2-7; 8 positions agree with TRBD1. Germline CDR1 SGHRS, CDR2 YFSETQ. CDR3 length equals 14 residues. J gave up 6 bases and V 0 bases, and 5 bases lay outside the gene matches. CDR3 loop: CASSLAPQGGEQYF. DNA of the CDR3: TGCGCCAGCAGCTTGGCCCCACAGGGGGGCGAGCAGTACTTC.

J is TRBJ2-3 and V is TRBV5-1; 7 bases align to TRBD2. The CDR3 has 15 residues. Germline V CDR1 and CDR2: SGHRS, YFSETQ. The V gene end was trimmed by 4 bases and the J gene end by 1 base; junction bases not matched to a gene: 6. CDR3: CASSPSGKGTDTQYF. CDR3 bases: TGCGCCAGCAGCCCCAGCGGGAAGGGCACAGATACGCAGTATTTT.

The V and J genes are TRBV27 and TRBJ1-2, with TRBD1 matching over 8 bases. The length of the CDR3 is 15 residues. The V gene's germline CDR1 is MNHEY and CDR2 SMNVEV (reference sequence). Losses at the gene ends were 5 bases for V and 2 bases for J; bases not matched to a gene: 7. CDR3 nucleotide sequence: TGTGCCAGCAGTCCCCGGACAGGGAGAAACTATGGCTACACCTTC. Translated, it gives CASSPRTGRNYGYTF.

V and J are TRBV11-3 and TRBJ2-7; 10 bases align to TRBD1. V was clipped by 6 bases and J by 3 bases; unmatched bases: 5. There are 14 residues in the CDR3. Germline V gene sequence: CDR1 SGHNT, CDR2 YENEEA. For the CDR3, the DNA is TGTGCCAGCAGTTCAGGGACAGGGGACTACGAGCAGTACTTC. It translates to CASSSGTGDYEQYF.

The rearrangement uses TRBV30 and TRBJ1-4; D is unclear. Germline CDR1 GTSNPN, CDR2 SVGIG (reference sequence). The CDR3 loop spans 13 amino acids. Trimming removed 3 bases at V and 4 bases at J, with 9 bases between. CDR3 amino acids: CAWRRHSNEKLFF. DNA for the CDR3: TGTGCCTGGAGGCGTCACAGTAATGAAAAACTGTTTTTT.

The chain carries TRBV9 and TRBJ1-1, with 7 nucleotides matching TRBD1. Germline V lookup: CDR1 SGDLS, CDR2 YYNGEE. This CDR3 contains 15 residues. The junction had 4 bases not matched to a gene; V was cut back by 1 base and J by 1 base. CDR3 bases: TGTGCCAGCAGCGTACAGGGGGGAGCGAACACTGAAGCTTTCTTT. Protein product: CASSVQGGANTEAFF.

The rearrangement links TRBV5-6 to TRBJ2-3; 11 bases match TRBD2. Germline CDR1 reads SGHDT; CDR2 reads YYEEEE. With V trimmed by 1 base and J by 4 bases, 2 bases remained unmatched. This CDR3 region has 15 residues. CDR3 sequence (DNA): TGTGCCAGCAGCTTGACTAGCGGGAGTTCAGATACGCAGTATTTT. Translated: CASSLTSGSSDTQYF.

This clone was observed a handful of times. V is TRBV27 and J is TRBJ1-4; 9 positions agree with TRBD1. Trimming removed 10 bases from V and 6 bases from J; junction bases left unmatched: 9. Germline lookup yields CDR1 MNHEY and CDR2 SMNVEV (reference sequence). The CDR3 covers 14 residues. The CDR3: CATLSRQGDEKLFF. CDR3 sequence (DNA): TGTGCCACCCTGAGTAGACAGGGGGATGAAAAACTGTTTTTT. Full variable domain (outside the CDR3, taken from reference TRBV27 and TRBJ1-4): EAQVTQNPRYLITVTGKKLTVTCSQNMNHEYMSWYRQDPGLGLRQIYYSMNVEVTDKGDVPEGYKVSRKEKRNFPLILESPSPNQTSLYFCATLSRQGDEKLFFGSGTQLSVL.

For this clone: Other DNA sequences in the sample encode the same CDR3. V and J are TRBV27 and TRBJ2-5, with 7 positions matching TRBD2. The V gene end was trimmed by 2 bases and the J gene end by 0 bases; junction bases not matched to a gene: 6. Germline loops: CDR1 MNHEY, CDR2 SMNVEV (reference sequence). This CDR3 has 16 residues. The CDR3 spells CASSLLAVGYQETQYF. CDR3 nucleotide sequence: TGTGCCAGCAGTTTACTAGCGGTGGGGTACCAAGAGACCCAGTACTTC.

The chain employs TRBV2 and TRBJ2-7; the match to TRBD1 covers 10 bases. The CDR3 has 14 residues. V lost 5 bases and J lost 4; bases outside the gene matches: 5. The V gene's germline CDR1 is SNHLY and CDR2 FYNNEI. CDR3 amino acids: CASSRGQGYYEQYF. The CDR3 DNA reads TGTGCCAGCAGTCGGGGACAGGGGTATTACGAGCAGTACTTC.

In its sample, this clone was seen once. The gene calls are TRBV5-1 and TRBJ2-5; a weak D match, TRBD1 (5 bases). CDR3 size: 14 residues. CDR1 SGHRS and CDR2 YFSETQ come from the germline V gene. V shed 2 bases and J shed 4 bases, with 12 bases lying between them. CDR3 nucleotide sequence: TGCGCCAGCAGCTTTCCAGGGTCAAGAGAGACCCAGTACTTC. Translated: CASSFPGSRETQYF. Full variable domain (rest looked up from reference TRBV5-1 and TRBJ2-5): KAGVTQTPRYLIKTRGQQVTLSCSPISGHRSVSWYQQTPGQGLQFLFEYFSETQRNKGNFPGRFSGRQFSNSRSEMNVSTLELGDSALYLCASSFPGSRETQYFGPGTRLLVL.

This chain joins TRBV7-8 and TRBJ1-3; 8 nucleotides align to TRBD1. This CDR3 contains 16 residues. The germline V gene encodes CDR1 SGHVS and CDR2 FQNEAQ. Trimming at V came to 5 bases and at J to 0 bases, leaving 6 bases not matched to a gene. The CDR3 sequence is CASSLRQGLSGNTIYF. The CDR3 coding sequence is TGTGCCAGCAGCCTACGACAGGGGCTCTCTGGAAACACCATATATTTT.

The V and J genes are TRBV9 and TRBJ1-1; D is ambiguous. V was cut by 0 bases and J by 4 bases, with 10 bases left in between. There are 14 residues in the CDR3. Germline CDR1 is SGDLS and CDR2 is YYNGEE. The CDR3 is CASSVGGGSTEAFF. The CDR3 nucleotides read TGTGCCAGCAGCGTAGGTGGCGGGTCCACTGAAGCTTTCTTT. Full variable domain (missing parts from reference TRBV9 and TRBJ1-1): DSGVTQTPKHLITATGQRVTLRCSPRSGDLSVYWYQQSLDQGLQFLIQYYNGEERAKGNILERFSAQQFPDLHSELNLSSLELGDSALYFCASSVGGGSTEAFFGQGTRLTVV.

This clone was detected a few times. The genes are TRBV2 and TRBJ2-3, with 7 positions matching TRBD2. V shed 4 bases, J shed 2 bases, and the junction held 6 bases outside the gene matches. The CDR3 is 15 residues long. CDR1 and CDR2 from the germline V gene are SNHLY and FYNNEI. The CDR3 DNA reads TGTGCCAGCAGTGCTAGCGGACACTACACAGATACGCAGTATTTT. Translating gives CASSASGHYTDTQYF.